This T cell receptor beta chain was obtained from a study of PD-L1 blockade in urothelial cancer. Study as a whole: About 90% of the 29 patients were males with bladder-origin urothelial cancer. Blood analyses occurred 3 weeks (second dose) and 6 weeks post treatment start. A median of about 140,000 T cells was found in the blood samples.

Deletions cut 3 bases from V and 0 bases from J, with 12 bases between. This CDR3 spans 17 amino acids. Germline assignment: CDR1 SSHAT and CDR2 FNYEAQ (reference sequence). The table came from immunoSEQ multiplex PCR; TCRdb's copy has only in-frame clones and leaves some out. The table includes about 76,000 clones, around 90% detected once. This clone was detected only a few times. Time point given: peripheral blood 6 weeks after treatment start. Patients' urothelial carcinoma was locally advanced or metastatic. The V and J genes are TRBV7-7 and TRBJ2-6; perhaps TRBD2 as D (5 bases). Specimen: PBMCs, collected around atezolizumab (anti-PD-L1) treatment. The TCR sequence derives from a woman of 80 years or more with urothelial cancer. CDR3 loop: CASSLGTGSSGANVLTF. The CDR3 nucleotides read TGTGCCAGCAGCTTGGGAACGGGAAGCTCTGGGGCCAACGTCCTGACTTTC. The full variable domain, in which reference TRBV7-7 and TRBJ2-6 provide the parts outside the CDR3, is GAGVSQSPRYKVTKRGQDVTLRCDPISSHATLYWYQQALGQGPEFLTYFNYEAQPDKSGLPSDRFSAERPEGSISTLTIQRTEQRDSAMYRCASSLGTGSSGANVLTFGAGSRLTVL.